The 25 T cell receptor beta chains listed next were all sequenced from one sample in a study of blood T cell repertoires in COVID-19. Clones were read by immunoSEQ multiplex PCR, and TCRdb kept only the in-frame ones, dropping some. There are some 220,000 clones in the sample; roughly 85% occur only once, and about 2.5% lies in the top ten. The material sequenced was peripheral blood. The source is a woman aged 70 to 79 with COVID-19, enrolled during active disease.

The chain uses TRBV6-5 and TRBJ2-7; TRBD2 is a possible D gene (5 bases). Trimming stripped 1 base from V and 2 bases from J, with 12 bases between. CDR3 length equals 15 residues. Germline CDR1 MNHEY, CDR2 SVGAGI. The CDR3 here is CASSYWSGNTYEQYF. In nucleotides, the CDR3 is TGTGCCAGCAGTTACTGGTCCGGGAACACCTACGAGCAGTACTTC.

This clone has a handful of counts. The CDR3 nucleotides are TGTGCCAGCAGTTACGGGCCGGGGGAGACCCAGTACTTC. Its translation: CASSYGPGETQYF. The V and J genes are TRBV5-4 and TRBJ2-5, with D perhaps TRBD2 (5 bases). The CDR3 is 13 residues long. Trimming left V 5 bases short and J 5 bases short, with 13 bases between. CDR1 and CDR2 (germline): SGHNT, YYREEE (reference sequence).

This rearrangement joins TRBV3-1 (or the pseudogene TRBV3-2) to TRBJ2-3; 7 nucleotides agree with TRBD2. Germline loops: CDR1 LGHDT, CDR2 YNNKEL (reference sequence). The CDR3 length is 18 residues. V shed 1 base, J shed 2 bases, and the junction held 12 bases outside the gene matches. CDR3 in DNA: TGTGCCAGCAGCCAAGTTCTATCTGGCGGGGGTTACACAGATACGCAGTATTTT. It yields the protein CASSQVLSGGGYTDTQYF.

The chain links TRBV4-1 to TRBJ1-4, with 8 bases lining up with TRBD1. CDR1 is MGHRA and CDR2 is YSYEKL in the germline V gene. J gave up 8 bases and V 0 bases, and 11 bases lay outside the gene matches. The CDR3 is 17 amino acids. The CDR3 DNA sequence: TGCGCCAGCAGCCAAGATGCAGGGGGCGCGGGTTGGGAAAAACTGTTTTTT. It translates to CASSQDAGGAGWEKLFF.

This clone was found once. This chain joins TRBV5-1 and TRBJ2-2; 8 nucleotides align to TRBD1. The junction had 13 bases not matched to a gene; V was cut back by 4 bases and J by 5 bases. From germline, CDR1 is SGHRS and CDR2 YFSETQ. The CDR3 runs to 17 residues. In DNA, the CDR3 is TGCGCCAGCAGCCCTTTCAAGACAGGGGTAGAAACCGGGGAGCTGTTTTTT. The encoded protein is CASSPFKTGVETGELFF.

The CDR3 protein is CARLQGANEKLFF. The DNA for the CDR3 is TGTGCCAGGTTACAGGGGGCCAATGAAAAACTGTTTTTT. V usage is TRBV7-3 and J usage is TRBJ1-4; 9 positions match TRBD1. CDR3 length equals 13 residues. After removal of 9 bases from V and 5 bases from J, the junction contained 4 bases not matched to a gene. The germline V gene has CDR1 SGHTA and CDR2 FQGTGA.

The chain joins TRBV27 to TRBJ2-5; D is unclear. This CDR3 has 14 residues. Germline CDR1 MNHEY, CDR2 SMNVEV (reference sequence). V was clipped by 5 bases and J by 1 base, with 11 bases between them. The CDR3 DNA follows: TGTGCCAGCAGTGGGCGTCGAAGCCAAGAGACCCAGTACTTC. Translation: CASSGRRSQETQYF.

The chain couples TRBV5-6 to TRBJ1-6; D remains unclear. The V gene's germline CDR1 is SGHDT and CDR2 YYEEEE. V lost 4 bases and J 7 bases, leaving 15 bases between the germline ends. The length of the CDR3 is 15 residues. In DNA, the CDR3 is TGTGCCAGCAGCCCGGGTCTCGCTCGAAATTCACCCCTCCACTTT. It translates to CASSPGLARNSPLHF.

The J gene is TRBJ1-4, the V gene TRBV2; 10 nucleotides agree with TRBD1. With V trimmed by 6 bases and J by 6 bases, 7 bases remained unmatched. This CDR3 is 15 amino acids long. CDR1 and CDR2 from the germline V gene are SNHLY and FYNNEI. The CDR3 DNA reads TGTGCCAGCAGGCGGGACAGGGGATTGTATGAAAAACTGTTTTTT. Residues: CASRRDRGLYEKLFF. The variable domain in full, completed from reference TRBV2 and TRBJ1-4, reads EPEVTQTPSHQVTQMGQEVILRCVPISNHLYFYWYRQILGQKVEFLVSFYNNEISEKSEIFDDQFSVERPDGSNFTLKIRSTKLEDSAMYFCASRRDRGLYEKLFFGSGTQLSVL.

V is TRBV19 and J is TRBJ2-1; 11 bases are a match to TRBD1. Germline V lookup: CDR1 LNHDA, CDR2 SQIVND (reference sequence). Trimming took 1 base from V and 6 from J; bases not matched to a gene: 5. The CDR3 covers 16 residues. CDR3 protein: CASSIVGQGARNEQFF. CDR3 sequence (DNA): TGTGCCAGTAGTATAGTCGGACAGGGGGCTCGCAATGAGCAGTTCTTC.

A word on this clone: At one of its ends the junction is not consistent with the germline gene, which may arise from a read error. The rearrangement uses TRBV7-9 and TRBJ2-6; 7 bases map to TRBD1. Germline V gives CDR1 SEHNR, CDR2 FQNEAQ (reference sequence). This CDR3 has 16 residues. This chain's CDR3 is CASSSYTGVGANVPTF. The CDR3 DNA reads as TGTGCCAGCAGCTCCTACACAGGGGTAGGGGCCAACGTCCCGACTTTC.

J is TRBJ1-2 and V is TRBV6-5, with TRBD1 matching over 12 bases. The CDR3 contains 15 residues. V shed 3 bases, J shed 7 bases, and the junction held 6 bases outside the gene matches. Germline CDR1 reads MNHEY; CDR2 reads SVGAGI. CDR3 sequence (DNA): TGTGCCAGCAGTTATGGGACAGGGGGCTGGGGTGGCTACACCTTC. Residues: CASSYGTGGWGGYTF.

This clone was observed a handful of times. The V and J genes are TRBV21-1 and TRBJ1-2; TRBD1 is taken as the D call from the table, unchecked against the DNA. TRBV21-1 is flagged as a pseudogene. The length of the CDR3 is 15 residues. CDR3 in amino acids: CASSKPGQGGYGYTF. The CDR3 region has the DNA TGTGCCAGCAGCAAACCGGGACAGGGAGGCTATGGCTACACCTTC.

This rearrangement joins TRBV27 to TRBJ1-1; the match to TRBD1 covers 10 bases. Per germline, CDR1 MNHEY and CDR2 SMNVEV (reference sequence). The CDR3 is 17 residues long. The ends lost 5 bases at V and 1 base at J; junction bases unmatched: 10. CDR3 amino acids: CASSARDRGKRNTEAFF. The DNA of the CDR3 is TGTGCCAGCAGTGCCCGGGACAGGGGTAAACGGAACACTGAAGCTTTCTTT.

The chain carries TRBV5-4 and TRBJ2-2, with 8 bases identical to TRBD2. This CDR3 region has 16 residues. The V segment lost 4 bases and the J segment 4 bases; nucleotides outside the gene matches: 9. Germline CDR1 is SGHNT and CDR2 is YYREEE (reference sequence). CDR3 loop: CASSPTGGEGTGELFF. CDR3 sequence (DNA): TGTGCCAGCAGCCCAACGGGAGGGGAGGGCACCGGGGAGCTGTTTTTT.

This chain links TRBV9 with TRBJ1-1; D is possibly TRBD1 (6 bases). V lost 0 bases and J 4 bases, leaving 13 bases between the germline ends. The CDR3 spans 15 residues. Germline V gives CDR1 SGDLS, CDR2 YYNGEE. CDR3 nucleotides: TGTGCCAGCAGCGTAGAGACAGGCGAGACCACTGAAGCTTTCTTT. It encodes CASSVETGETTEAFF.

J is TRBJ1-2 and V is TRBV29-1; TRBD1 might be the D (6 bases). Germline CDR1 SQVTM, CDR2 ANQGSEA. There are 12 residues in the CDR3. V was clipped by 2 bases and J by 6 bases, with 10 bases between them. The CDR3 reads CSVEPGGDGYTF. CDR3 sequence (DNA): TGCAGCGTTGAACCTGGGGGCGATGGCTACACCTTC.

This clone was seen only once. The chain employs TRBV27 and TRBJ2-3; D not resolved. Germline CDR1 and CDR2: MNHEY and SMNVEV (reference sequence). V was shortened by 2 bases and J by 5 bases, with 8 bases between the two germline ends. The CDR3 has 13 residues. The CDR3 coding sequence is TGTGCCAGCAGTTTAAGAGAGGTAGATACGCAGTATTTT. Its translation is CASSLREVDTQYF.

This chain joins TRBV5-6 and TRBJ1-3, with a tentative D call TRBD1 (5 bases). Trimming cost V 4 bases and J 0 bases, with 14 bases left between them. Germline V gives CDR1 SGHDT, CDR2 YYEEEE. This CDR3 is 16 amino acids long. Here the CDR3 DNA reads TGTGCCAGCAGCATCCTTACCCAGGGCTCTGGAAACACCATATATTTT. It translates to CASSILTQGSGNTIYF. Drawing the rest from reference TRBV5-6 and TRBJ1-3, the complete variable domain is DAGVTQSPTHLIKTRGQQVTLRCSPKSGHDTVSWYQQALGQGPQFIFQYYEEEERQRGNFPDRFSGHQFPNYSSELNVNALLLGDSALYLCASSILTQGSGNTIYFGEGSWLTVV.

The rearrangement joins TRBV7-3 to TRBJ1-1, with D hard to call. The CDR3 runs 14 residues. Trimming took off 7 bases at V and 5 bases at J, with 17 bases between the two ends. Germline V gene lookup returns CDR1 SGHTA and CDR2 FQGTGA. This CDR3 reads CASNPVLAGTEAFF. The CDR3, as DNA: TGTGCCAGCAACCCGGTCCTCGCCGGGACTGAAGCTTTCTTT.

This rearrangement joins TRBV2 to TRBJ2-5; 9 bases are a match to TRBD1. The germline V gene encodes CDR1 SNHLY and CDR2 FYNNEI. Trimming cost V 1 base and J 0 bases; bases outside gene matches: 0. This CDR3 has 15 amino acids. The CDR3 DNA follows: TGTGCCAGCAGTGAAGACAGGGGGCACCAAGAGACCCAGTACTTC. It translates to CASSEDRGHQETQYF.

V is TRBV11-1 and J is TRBJ2-1, with a weak D call TRBD1 (6 bases). This CDR3 has 14 residues. Germline-derived CDR1 and CDR2 are SGHAT and FQDESV (reference sequence). Trimming left V 1 base short and J 5 bases short, with 9 bases between. CDR3 sequence reads: CASSLGSGDNEQFF. CDR3 sequence (DNA): TGTGCCAGCAGCTTAGGTTCAGGGGACAATGAGCAGTTCTTC.

V gene TRBV7-3 combines with J gene TRBJ1-2, with 8 bases aligning to TRBD1. The CDR3 has 16 amino acids. Looked up from germline, CDR1 is SGHTA and CDR2 is FQGTGA. The junction had 7 bases not matched to a gene; V was cut back by 4 bases and J by 0 bases. CDR3 coding DNA: TGTGCCAGCAGCTCCCAGGGGGCTGCACCTAACTATGGCTACACCTTC. This translates into CASSSQGAAPNYGYTF.

This sequence joins TRBV4-2 and TRBJ2-1, with 14 bases aligning to TRBD2. Trimming cost V 3 bases and J 10 bases; bases outside gene matches: 5. The CDR3 spans 15 residues. Germline CDR1 reads LGHNA; CDR2 reads YNFKEQ. CDR3 region: CASSQPGLAGVEQFF. CDR3 nucleotides: TGTGCCAGCAGCCAGCCGGGACTAGCGGGAGTAGAGCAGTTCTTC.

The CDR3, as DNA: TGCGCCAGCAGCCTCAGAAGATCGAACACTGAAGCTTTCTTT. Encoded protein: CASSLRRSNTEAFF. This chain uses TRBV5-1 with TRBJ1-1; D is unclear. Trimming removed 4 bases from V and 1 base from J, with 11 bases in between. The CDR3 totals 14 residues. Germline V lookup: CDR1 SGHRS, CDR2 YFSETQ.